One sample yielded the 26 T cell receptor beta chains listed below, sequenced in a study of T cell repertoires in cytomegalovirus infection. No antigens are known for them. TCRdb passed the reads through MiXCR, listing each CDR3 protein once. The data contain some 500,000 distinct CDR3 sequences, 33% of them singletons. Sequenced material: cultured PBMCs, taken from culture after CMV antigen stimulation. The receptor source for this set is a human donor in good health (CMV status not recorded). Some clones in this sample may be carry-over from other donors' samples.

The J gene is TRBJ1-1, the V gene TRBV7-2, with a weak D call TRBD1 (5 bases). The V gene's germline CDR1 is SGHTA and CDR2 FQGNSA. The V end lost 5 bases, the J end lost 7 bases, and 14 bases lay between the germline ends. The CDR3 is made up of 13 amino acids. The CDR3 DNA reads as TGTGCCAGCAGCCCCGACCCAGGGAGTGAAGCTTTCTTT. The encoded protein is CASSPDPGSEAFF.

This sequence joins TRBV6-1 and TRBJ2-7, with TRBD1 as a possible D gene (5 bases). Trimming left V 8 bases short and J 2 bases short, with 13 bases between. Per germline, CDR1 MNHNS and CDR2 SASEGT. The CDR3 contains 13 residues. CDR3 amino acids: CASSRTQTYEQYF. In DNA form, the CDR3 reads TGTGCCAGCTCGAGGACACAAACCTACGAGCAGTACTTC.

This clonotype was seen a few times. The chain carries TRBV7-8 and TRBJ2-3; 11 positions agree with TRBD1. The CDR3 is 16 amino acids. CDR1 is SGHVS, CDR2 FQNEAQ, per germline. V lost 2 bases to trimming and J lost 6 bases; unmatched junction nucleotides: 7. CDR3 sequence: CASSLRGQGGPDTQYF. The CDR3 DNA reads TGTGCCAGCAGCTTAAGGGGACAGGGGGGCCCGGATACGCAGTATTTT.

J is TRBJ2-5 and V is TRBV6-6; no clear D. Germline lookup yields CDR1 MNHNY and CDR2 SVGAGI (reference sequence). The CDR3 length is 14 residues. The V and J ends lost 4 bases and 7 bases respectively, with 16 bases between them. As DNA, the CDR3 is TGTGCCAGCAGTTCGCGGACGGTGCGTGGGACCCAGTACTTC. It is translated as CASSSRTVRGTQYF.

In this sample, this clonotype turned up a few times. V usage is TRBV6-1 and J usage is TRBJ2-3; D is unresolved. The length of the CDR3 is 15 residues. Deletions cut 7 bases from V and 1 base from J, with 15 bases between. CDR1 and CDR2 (germline): MNHNS, SASEGT. The CDR3: CASKGDNFGTDTQYF. The CDR3 nucleotides are TGTGCCAGCAAAGGAGACAATTTTGGCACAGATACGCAGTATTTT.

This clonotype was observed a handful of times. DNA for the CDR3: TGTGCCAGCAGCTTGTCGGGGTTGGACACTGAAGCTTTCTTT. This encodes CASSLSGLDTEAFF. The V and J genes are TRBV5-4 and TRBJ1-1, with D hard to call. Germline lookup yields CDR1 SGHNT and CDR2 YYREEE (reference sequence). This CDR3 region has 14 residues. V was pared by 1 base and J by 3 bases, with 10 bases between.

The chain recombines TRBV24-1 with TRBJ2-2; TRBD1 matches 7 bases. There are 15 residues in the CDR3. After removal of 4 bases from V and 0 bases from J, the junction contained 1 base not matched to a gene. The germline CDR1 and CDR2 sequences are KGHDR and SFDVKD. The CDR3 sequence: CATSDDRANTGELFF. In DNA, the CDR3 is TGTGCCACCAGTGACGACAGGGCGAACACCGGGGAGCTGTTTTTT.

The gene calls are TRBV9 and TRBJ2-3, with D unclear. Germline loops: CDR1 SGDLS, CDR2 YYNGEE. This CDR3 comprises 13 residues. With 0 bases removed from V and 3 bases from J, the gap between germline ends came to 5 bases. For the CDR3, the DNA is TGTGCCAGCAGCGTAGGGGCGACAGATACGCAGTATTTT. Protein: CASSVGATDTQYF.

This chain uses TRBV6-6 with TRBJ2-3; 8 nucleotides align to TRBD1. This CDR3 comprises 13 residues. Germline values: CDR1 MNHNY, CDR2 SVGAGI (reference sequence). V gave up 7 bases and J gave up 2 bases; unmatched junction bases: 2. As DNA, the CDR3 is TGTGCCAGCACGGGACAGGTCACAGATACGCAGTATTTT. Translated: CASTGQVTDTQYF.

The chain links TRBV19 to TRBJ2-7; 7 bases line up with TRBD1. CDR1 is LNHDA and CDR2 is SQIVND in the germline V gene (reference sequence). V lost 0 bases to trimming and J lost 3 bases; unmatched junction nucleotides: 8. The CDR3 covers 16 residues. The CDR3 sequence: CASSIDEGANVYEQYV. The CDR3 DNA follows: TGTGCCAGTAGTATAGATGAGGGGGCGAACGTCTACGAGCAGTACGTC.

This clonotype was counted between two and nine times. V gene TRBV7-9 combines with J gene TRBJ2-5; tentatively, D is TRBD1 (5 bases). V was shortened by 1 base and J by 1 base, with 13 bases between the two germline ends. The CDR3 is made up of 16 amino acids. Germline CDR1 is SEHNR and CDR2 is FQNEAQ (reference sequence). CDR3 DNA: TGTGCCAGCAGCTTAGTGAGGACACGGCCCCAAGAGACCCAGTACTTC. Residues: CASSLVRTRPQETQYF.

DNA for the CDR3: TGTGCCAGCAGTAGACCGGGACTAGCGGAACAAGAGACCCAGTACTTC. Encoded protein: CASSRPGLAEQETQYF. The genes are TRBV5-4 and TRBJ2-5, with 11 bases matching TRBD2. The junction had 8 bases not matched to a gene; V was cut back by 5 bases and J by 2 bases. Germline values: CDR1 SGHNT, CDR2 YYREEE (reference sequence). The CDR3 sequence is 16 residues long.

Many counts were recorded for this clonotype. The chain employs TRBV29-1 and TRBJ1-6; TRBD1 agrees at 11 bases. The CDR3 is made up of 14 amino acids. V lost 5 bases, J lost 10 bases, and 7 bases stayed unmatched. Germline V gives CDR1 SQVTM, CDR2 ANQGSEA. CDR3 in amino acids: CSVRTGGLGSPLHF. CDR3 sequence (DNA): TGCAGCGTTCGGACAGGGGGCTTGGGATCACCCCTCCACTTT. The full variable domain, its missing parts supplied by reference TRBV29-1 and TRBJ1-6, is SAVISQKPSRDICQRGTSLTIQCQVDSQVTMMFWYRQQPGQSLTLIATANQGSEATYESGFVIDKFPISRPNLTFSTLTVSNMSPEDSSIYLCSVRTGGLGSPLHFGNGTRLTVT.

This clonotype was detected a few times. J is TRBJ1-5 and V is TRBV28; no definite D call. This CDR3 region has 13 residues. The V gene's germline CDR1 is MDHEN and CDR2 SYDVKM. With 5 bases removed from V and 6 bases from J, the gap between germline ends came to 11 bases. The CDR3 DNA reads as TGTGCCAGCAGTGACTTGGTTGCTCAGCCCCAGCATTTT. Its protein product is CASSDLVAQPQHF. Filled out from reference TRBV28 and TRBJ1-5, the complete variable domain reads DVKVTQSSRYLVKRTGEKVFLECVQDMDHENMFWYRQDPGLGLRLIYFSYDVKMKEKGDIPEGYSVSREKKERFSLILESASTNQTSMYLCASSDLVAQPQHFGDGTRLSIL.

A few counts support this clonotype. V is TRBV19 and J is TRBJ1-1; 8 bases match TRBD1. This CDR3 has 15 amino acids. The V gene end was trimmed by 3 bases and the J gene end by 4 bases; junction bases not matched to a gene: 7. Germline V gene sequence: CDR1 LNHDA, CDR2 SQIVND (reference sequence). CDR3 residues: CASSITGTGLTEAFF. The DNA of the CDR3 is TGTGCCAGTAGTATTACCGGGACAGGCCTCACTGAAGCTTTCTTT.

The rearrangement uses TRBV6-5 and TRBJ1-2, with 7 nucleotides matching TRBD1. The J segment lost 1 base and the V segment lost 6 bases, leaving 5 bases of the junction unmatched. Germline CDR1 is MNHEY and CDR2 is SVGAGI. The CDR3 has 14 amino acids. In nucleotides, the CDR3 is TGTGCCAGCAGCAACAGGGGACTTAACTATGGCTACACCTTC. Amino acids: CASSNRGLNYGYTF.

The chain has TRBV5-6 and TRBJ2-1; TRBD2 aligns across 9 bases. With 2 bases clipped from V and 1 base from J, the junction kept 4 bases outside the gene matches. Germline lookup yields CDR1 SGHDT and CDR2 YYEEEE. The CDR3 consists of 16 residues. CDR3 loop: CASSFGGGVSYNEQFF. The CDR3 DNA is TGTGCCAGCAGCTTTGGCGGGGGGGTATCCTACAATGAGCAGTTCTTC.

This clonotype occurred a few times. The chain recombines TRBV29-1 with TRBJ1-4; D gene ambiguous. Trimming removed 7 bases at V and 3 bases at J, with 21 bases between. Germline CDR1 SQVTM, CDR2 ANQGSEA. This CDR3 spans 16 amino acids. CDR3 DNA sequence: TGCAGCGCCTGTGGACCCTGGGATAAGTCTAATGAAAAACTGTTTTTT. Translation: CSACGPWDKSNEKLFF.

The chain is built from TRBV6-6 and TRBJ1-1, with unresolved D. Trimming stripped 5 bases from V and 0 bases from J, with 13 bases between. The germline V gene has CDR1 MNHNY and CDR2 SVGAGI (reference sequence). The CDR3 is 15 residues long. CDR3 DNA sequence: TGTGCCAGCAGTCCTACCCGAAACTTGAACACTGAAGCTTTCTTT. Amino acid sequence: CASSPTRNLNTEAFF.

This clonotype occurred a few times. This chain uses TRBV28 with TRBJ2-7, with D possibly TRBD1 on 6 matching bases. The CDR3 has 19 amino acids. The V end was cut by 1 base, the J end by 0 bases, with 22 bases between. CDR1 is MDHEN and CDR2 is SYDVKM in the germline V gene. CDR3 sequence: CASSLLGRGPEVPSYEQYF. The CDR3 DNA is TGTGCCAGCAGTTTATTGGGCAGGGGCCCAGAGGTCCCCTCCTACGAGCAGTACTTC.

This clonotype was seen only once. V is TRBV7-2 and J is TRBJ2-5, with D unclear. CDR1 is SGHTA, CDR2 FQGNSA, per germline. V gave up 5 bases and J gave up 4 bases, with 11 bases separating them. The CDR3 loop spans 13 amino acids. This CDR3 reads CASSPVWGETQYF. CDR3 bases: TGTGCCAGCAGCCCCGTATGGGGAGAGACCCAGTACTTC.

This sequence joins TRBV6-1 and TRBJ2-3, with TRBD2 identical over 9 bases. Trimming cost V 6 bases and J 2 bases; bases outside gene matches: 9. The CDR3 has 16 residues. Germline CDR1 and CDR2: MNHNS and SASEGT. This CDR3 reads CASRPPGLAHTDTQYF. CDR3 sequence (DNA): TGTGCCAGCAGGCCACCGGGACTAGCCCACACAGATACGCAGTATTTT.

The chain is built from TRBV30 and TRBJ2-5; D is perhaps TRBD1 (5 bases). Germline lookup yields CDR1 GTSNPN and CDR2 SVGIG (reference sequence). This CDR3 is 16 amino acids long. V was shortened by 0 bases and J by 2 bases, with 16 bases between the two germline ends. CDR3 coding DNA: TGTGCCTGGAGTGTGGTGCAGGGCAGCCGGCAAGAGACCCAGTACTTC. This gives the protein CAWSVVQGSRQETQYF.

The CDR3 spells CASSPRDSYEQYF. CDR3 DNA sequence: TGTGCCAGCTCACCGCGGGACTCCTACGAGCAGTACTTC. The V and J genes are TRBV18 and TRBJ2-7; D might be TRBD2 (6 bases). Germline V gives CDR1 KGHSH, CDR2 LQKENI. This CDR3 has 13 amino acids. The V end was cut by 3 bases, the J end by 0 bases, with 6 bases between.

In DNA, the CDR3 is TGTGCCAGCAGTGAAGCGCGAAGGGGTACGCAGTATTTT. Amino acid sequence: CASSEARRGTQYF. The rearrangement uses TRBV6-1 and TRBJ2-3, with D tentatively TRBD1 (5 bases). Trimming stripped 0 bases from V and 8 bases from J, with 9 bases between. The CDR3 extends over 13 amino acids. The germline V gene has CDR1 MNHNS and CDR2 SASEGT.

This sequence joins TRBV7-6 and TRBJ2-7; D unresolved. The CDR3 consists of 14 residues. CDR1 and CDR2 from the germline V gene are SGHVS and FNYEAQ. Trimming stripped 1 base from V and 1 base from J, with 8 bases between. The chain's CDR3 is CASSLGYNSYEQYF. CDR3 bases: TGTGCCAGCAGCTTAGGGTACAATTCCTACGAGCAGTACTTC.